This T cell receptor beta chain was observed in a study of T cells of healthy individuals. Germline CDR1 and CDR2: DFQATT and SNEGSKA (reference sequence). The germline V and J ends were trimmed by 2 bases and 3 bases, with 8 bases remaining between them. The CDR3 covers 12 residues. MiXCR was run by TCRdb on the 5' RACE reads, yielding one entry per CDR3 protein. The sample yields 95,000 to 100,000 distinct CDR3 sequences, under 20% seen once. In this sample, this clonotype turned up a few times. This sequence was found in a human donor in good health. This chain connects TRBV20-1 to TRBJ2-7; D uncertain. CDR3 bases: TGCAGTGCTAGACGCCAGAACTACGAGCAGTACTTC. Translation gives CSARRQNYEQYF.